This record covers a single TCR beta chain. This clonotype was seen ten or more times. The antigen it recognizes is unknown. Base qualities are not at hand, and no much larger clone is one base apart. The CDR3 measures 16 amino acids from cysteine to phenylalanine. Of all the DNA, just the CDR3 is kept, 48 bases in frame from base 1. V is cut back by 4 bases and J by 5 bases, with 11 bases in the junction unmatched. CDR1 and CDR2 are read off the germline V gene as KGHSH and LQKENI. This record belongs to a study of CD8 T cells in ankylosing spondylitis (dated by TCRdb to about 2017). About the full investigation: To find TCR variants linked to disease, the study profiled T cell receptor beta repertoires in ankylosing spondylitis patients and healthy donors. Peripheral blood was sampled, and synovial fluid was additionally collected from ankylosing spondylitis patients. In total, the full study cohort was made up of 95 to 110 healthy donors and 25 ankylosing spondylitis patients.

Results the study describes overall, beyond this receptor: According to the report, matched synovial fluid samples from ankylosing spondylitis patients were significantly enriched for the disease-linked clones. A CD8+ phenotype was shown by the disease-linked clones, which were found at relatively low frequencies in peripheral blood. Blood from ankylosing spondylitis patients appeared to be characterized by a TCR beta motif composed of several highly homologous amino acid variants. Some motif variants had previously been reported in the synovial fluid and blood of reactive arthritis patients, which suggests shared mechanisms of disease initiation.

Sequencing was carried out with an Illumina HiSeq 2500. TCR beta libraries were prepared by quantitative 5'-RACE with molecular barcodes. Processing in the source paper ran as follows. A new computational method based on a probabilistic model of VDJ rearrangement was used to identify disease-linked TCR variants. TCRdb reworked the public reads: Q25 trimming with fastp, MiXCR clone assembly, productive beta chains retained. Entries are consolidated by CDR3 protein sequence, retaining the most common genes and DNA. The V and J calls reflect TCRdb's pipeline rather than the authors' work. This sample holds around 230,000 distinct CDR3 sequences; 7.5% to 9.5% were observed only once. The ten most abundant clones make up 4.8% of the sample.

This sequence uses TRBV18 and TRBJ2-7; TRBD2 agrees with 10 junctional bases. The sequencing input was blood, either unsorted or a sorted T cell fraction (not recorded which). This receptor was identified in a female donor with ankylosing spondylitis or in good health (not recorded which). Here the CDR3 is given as CASSRDGAGGPHEQYF. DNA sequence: TGTGCCAGCTCACGCGACGGAGCGGGAGGGCCCCACGAGCAGTACTTC.